What follows are 26 T cell receptor beta chains derived from one specimen sequenced in a study of human T cells and chemical hapten exposure. One entry per CDR3 protein, called by TCRdb with MiXCR from the RACE reads. The repertoire holds just under 65,000 distinct CDR3 sequences, 11% seen once, with about 2% in the top ten. The time point: patch test 3, about 24 weeks after DPC sensitization. The treatment is: therapeutic diphenylcyclopropenone sensitization with weekly scalp DPC. The sequencing used whole blood, collected in connection with sensitization to the hapten diphenylcyclopropenone (DPC). Every receptor here comes from a woman aged 25 to 45 with alopecia areata. Some clones in this sample may be carry-over from other donors' samples.

This clonotype was counted a few times. The rearrangement links TRBV29-1 to TRBJ1-5, with 8 nucleotides matching TRBD1. Germline V lookup: CDR1 SQVTM, CDR2 ANQGSEA. The CDR3 contains 13 residues. V lost 6 bases, J lost 1 base, and 2 bases stayed unmatched. DNA for the CDR3: TGCAGCGTCGGACAGGGAAGCAATCAGCCCCAGCATTTT. Translating it yields CSVGQGSNQPQHF.

Ten or more counts support this clonotype. The chain has TRBV7-7 and TRBJ2-3; TRBD2 agrees at 9 bases. CDR1 and CDR2 from the germline V gene are SSHAT and FNYEAQ (reference sequence). This CDR3 spans 15 amino acids. V lost 8 bases, J lost 2 bases, and 8 bases stayed unmatched. CDR3 region: CASSRGGGITDTQYF. CDR3 in DNA: TGTGCCAGCTCGCGCGGGGGGGGTATCACAGATACGCAGTATTTT. The full variable domain, in which reference TRBV7-7 and TRBJ2-3 provide the parts outside the CDR3, is GAGVSQSPRYKVTKRGQDVTLRCDPISSHATLYWYQQALGQGPEFLTYFNYEAQPDKSGLPSDRFSAERPEGSISTLTIQRTEQRDSAMYRCASSRGGGITDTQYFGPGTRLTVL.

This clonotype was detected a few times. This chain links TRBV20-1 with TRBJ2-3; D may correspond to TRBD1 or TRBD2 (6 bases each). V was shortened by 3 bases and J by 7 bases, with 14 bases between the two germline ends. Germline CDR1 and CDR2: DFQATT and SNEGSKA (reference sequence). The CDR3 has 13 amino acids. CDR3 sequence (DNA): TGCAGTGCTAGGGGGGGCAGTTATTATACGCAGTATTTT. It codes for CSARGGSYYTQYF.

The J gene is TRBJ1-1, the V gene TRBV28; 9 bases fit TRBD1. The V gene end was trimmed by 4 bases and the J gene end by 0 bases; junction bases not matched to a gene: 6. The CDR3 contains 16 residues. The germline gives CDR1 MDHEN, CDR2 SYDVKM. The DNA for the CDR3 is TGTGCCAGCAGTTCAGGGACAGGGATGATGAACACTGAAGCTTTCTTT. Amino acids: CASSSGTGMMNTEAFF.

This clonotype was detected only a few times. V usage is TRBV9 and J usage is TRBJ1-4; possible D gene TRBD1, 5 bases. Germline V lookup: CDR1 SGDLS, CDR2 YYNGEE. The CDR3 length is 15 residues. Trimming stripped 0 bases from V and 8 bases from J, with 14 bases between. As DNA, the CDR3 is TGTGCCAGCAGCGTAGAGGACACCCCGCGGGAAAAACTGTTTTTT. Translation gives CASSVEDTPREKLFF.

There are a few counts of this clonotype. The chain is built from TRBV30 and TRBJ2-7; D perhaps matches TRBD2 (6 bases). The CDR3 covers 16 residues. V lost 0 bases, J lost 2 bases, and 17 bases lay in between. Germline values: CDR1 GTSNPN, CDR2 SVGIG (reference sequence). The CDR3 spells CAWSVYGGITAYEQYF. The CDR3 nucleotides are TGTGCCTGGAGTGTATATGGCGGGATCACCGCCTACGAGCAGTACTTC.

In its sample, this clonotype was seen many times. The rearrangement joins TRBV6-2 or TRBV6-3 to TRBJ2-5; 9 nucleotides align to TRBD1. Trimming took 5 bases from V and 4 from J; bases not matched to a gene: 8. CDR3 length: 15 residues. The germline V gene encodes CDR1 MNHEY and CDR2 SVGEGT. The DNA of the CDR3 is TGTGCCAGCAGTGGTCCGACAGGGGGTCGAGAGACCCAGTACTTC. Its translation is CASSGPTGGRETQYF.

There are many counts of this clonotype. This chain uses TRBV4-1 with TRBJ2-3; TRBD2 matches at 13 bases. This CDR3 has 19 amino acids. The trim removed 2 bases at V and 1 base at J, leaving 9 bases unmatched. Germline loops: CDR1 MGHRA, CDR2 YSYEKL. CDR3 residues: CASSQNPTSGGVRTDTQYF. CDR3 coding DNA: TGCGCCAGCAGCCAAAACCCCACTAGCGGGGGGGTACGCACAGATACGCAGTATTTT.

The chain combines TRBV7-9 with TRBJ2-5, with D possibly matching TRBD2 (5 bases). Germline V gene data show CDR1 as SEHNR and CDR2 as FQNEAQ (reference sequence). The CDR3 has 15 amino acids. Trimming shortened V by 5 bases and J by 2 bases, and 15 bases separated the two germline ends. CDR3 coding DNA: TGTGCCAGCAGCCCTGGGGTACTAGGACAAGAGACCCAGTACTTC. Residues: CASSPGVLGQETQYF. The variable domain in full, completed from reference TRBV7-9 and TRBJ2-5, reads DTGVSQNPRHKITKRGQNVTFRCDPISEHNRLYWYRQTLGQGPEFLTYFQNEAQLEKSRLLSDRFSAERPKGSFSTLEIQRTEQGDSAMYLCASSPGVLGQETQYFGPGTRLLVL.

This clonotype appeared a few times. This sequence joins TRBV6-6 and TRBJ2-7, with D possibly being TRBD1 (5 bases). Trimming pared 9 bases from V and 1 base from J, leaving 16 bases between. CDR3 length equals 14 residues. CDR1 and CDR2 (germline): MNHNY, SVGAGI (reference sequence). The CDR3 DNA sequence: TGTGCCAGTGCCGGAACAGGTCTATCCTACGAGCAGTACTTC. Amino acids: CASAGTGLSYEQYF.

This clonotype was detected ten times or more. The chain is built from TRBV27 and TRBJ1-6, with 8 bases aligning to TRBD1. With V trimmed by 5 bases and J by 7 bases, 7 bases remained unmatched. Germline CDR1 is MNHEY and CDR2 is SMNVEV (reference sequence). The CDR3 runs to 15 residues. CDR3 coding DNA: TGTGCCAGCAGTCTGACAGGGGATAGGAATTCACCCCTCCACTTT. It encodes CASSLTGDRNSPLHF.

This clonotype was detected a few times. The V and J genes are TRBV7-9 and TRBJ2-5, with TRBD1 as a possible D gene (5 bases). The CDR3 extends over 14 amino acids. The germline gives CDR1 SEHNR, CDR2 FQNEAQ (reference sequence). V was shortened by 1 base and J by 9 bases, with 15 bases between the two germline ends. The CDR3 region is CASSLESRVEAQYF. The CDR3 bases are TGTGCCAGCAGCTTAGAGTCCAGGGTCGAGGCCCAGTACTTC.

This clonotype appeared a few times. The rearrangement uses TRBV29-1 and TRBJ2-7; D call uncertain. Trimming cost V 7 bases and J 4 bases, with 14 bases left between them. CDR3 length: 12 amino acids. Germline V CDR1 and CDR2: SQVTM, ANQGSEA. Here the CDR3 reads CSALTAGYEQYF. CDR3 DNA: TGCAGCGCTTTAACCGCCGGATACGAGCAGTACTTC.

This clonotype showed up many times. The chain links TRBV5-5 to TRBJ2-3; D not resolved. V was cut by 0 bases and J by 5 bases, with 1 base left in between. The CDR3 has 11 residues. Per the germline V gene, CDR1 is SGHKS and CDR2 is YYEKEE (reference sequence). CDR3 coding DNA: TGTGCCAGCAGCTTGGAAGATACGCAGTATTTT. Encoded protein: CASSLEDTQYF.

This clonotype was detected a few times. The chain is built from TRBV2 and TRBJ1-6; tentative D call: TRBD1 (6 bases). Germline V gene sequence: CDR1 SNHLY, CDR2 FYNNEI. Trimming took off 3 bases at V and 7 bases at J, with 16 bases between the two ends. The length of the CDR3 is 16 residues. Here the CDR3 DNA reads TGTGCCAGCAGTGACGTTACAGGGCCGCGGAATTCACCCCTCCACTTT. Protein sequence: CASSDVTGPRNSPLHF.

A few counts support this clonotype. The chain uses TRBV20-1 and TRBJ2-2; D possibly corresponds to TRBD2 (5 bases). The V end lost 6 bases, the J end lost 2 bases, and 10 bases lay between the germline ends. Germline lookup yields CDR1 DFQATT and CDR2 SNEGSKA (reference sequence). The CDR3 loop spans 13 amino acids. The CDR3: CSARTVNTGELFF. In nucleotides, the CDR3 is TGCAGTGCAAGGACTGTAAACACCGGGGAGCTGTTTTTT.

The chain is built from TRBV4-3 and TRBJ2-1; the D gene could be TRBD1 or TRBD2 (5 bases each). V was pared by 5 bases and J by 4 bases, with 9 bases between. Germline loops: CDR1 LGHNA, CDR2 YSLEER. The CDR3 has 13 amino acids. Here the CDR3 reads CASSRGEYNEQFF. In DNA form, the CDR3 reads TGCGCCAGCAGCAGGGGAGAATACAATGAGCAGTTCTTC.

This clonotype was detected many times. The chain combines TRBV4-1 with TRBJ2-7, with D tentatively TRBD1 (5 bases). V was trimmed by 4 bases and J by 5 bases, leaving 15 bases between them. Per germline, CDR1 MGHRA and CDR2 YSYEKL. The CDR3 extends over 14 amino acids. CDR3 amino acids: CASSLQGRSNEQYF. The DNA of the CDR3 is TGCGCCAGCAGCCTCCAGGGCAGGAGCAACGAGCAGTACTTC.

The chain combines TRBV28 with TRBJ1-6, with D unclear. The germline V gene has CDR1 MDHEN and CDR2 SYDVKM. V lost 4 bases and J lost 7, with 8 bases in between. The CDR3 is made up of 13 amino acids. The CDR3 coding sequence is TGTGCCAGCAGTTCCGACGTGAATTCACCCCTCCACTTT. Translating gives CASSSDVNSPLHF.

The CDR3 nucleotides are TGCAGCGTTGTTGGGGTACAAGAGACCCAGTACTTC. It specifies CSVVGVQETQYF. This chain joins TRBV29-1 and TRBJ2-5; D unclear. The CDR3 is 12 amino acids. CDR1 is SQVTM and CDR2 is ANQGSEA in the germline V gene. Trimming removed 4 bases at V and 2 bases at J, with 8 bases between.

The J gene is TRBJ1-2, the V gene TRBV20-1, with D maybe TRBD1 (6 bases). Trimming stripped 4 bases from V and 8 bases from J, with 17 bases between. The CDR3 contains 13 residues. Looked up from germline, CDR1 is DFQATT and CDR2 is SNEGSKA (reference sequence). CDR3 residues: CSATLQGWRGYTF. The CDR3, as DNA: TGCAGTGCTACTCTACAGGGATGGAGAGGCTACACCTTC.

This sequence joins TRBV10-3 and TRBJ2-7; D may be TRBD2 (6 bases). The CDR3 covers 14 residues. The V gene's germline CDR1 is ENHRY and CDR2 SYGVKD. V dropped 5 bases and J dropped 2 bases, with 13 bases sitting between them. CDR3 residues: CAISSGTDPYEQYF. CDR3 DNA: TGTGCCATCAGTTCCGGGACTGATCCCTACGAGCAGTACTTC.

The V and J genes are TRBV20-1 and TRBJ2-7; the D is unclear. V lost 0 bases and J lost 6, with 12 bases in between. The CDR3 is 13 residues long. Looked up from germline, CDR1 is DFQATT and CDR2 is SNEGSKA (reference sequence). CDR3 loop: CSAREVRLGEQYF. CDR3 bases: TGCAGTGCTAGAGAGGTCAGACTGGGCGAGCAGTACTTC.

The rearrangement joins TRBV5-1 to TRBJ2-3; the D is unclear. Germline-derived CDR1 and CDR2 are SGHRS and YFSETQ. V dropped 0 bases and J dropped 2 bases, with 16 bases sitting between them. The CDR3 consists of 17 residues. The CDR3: CASSLAVGQYVTDTQYF. The CDR3 coding sequence is TGCGCCAGCAGCTTGGCGGTCGGGCAGTACGTCACAGATACGCAGTATTTT. Variable domain in full (rest from reference TRBV5-1 and TRBJ2-3): KAGVTQTPRYLIKTRGQQVTLSCSPISGHRSVSWYQQTPGQGLQFLFEYFSETQRNKGNFPGRFSGRQFSNSRSEMNVSTLELGDSALYLCASSLAVGQYVTDTQYFGPGTRLTVL.

This clonotype has ten or more counts. The chain recombines TRBV4-1 with TRBJ2-5; 7 nucleotides match TRBD1. CDR3 length: 15 amino acids. Unmatched junction bases numbered 5, after V lost 3 bases and J lost 1 base. Germline V gene sequence: CDR1 MGHRA, CDR2 YSYEKL. The CDR3, as DNA: TGCGCCAGCAGCCAGGTGAGGACAGGCCAAGAGACCCAGTACTTC. It translates to CASSQVRTGQETQYF.

This clonotype was picked up a small number of times. The gene calls are TRBV27 and TRBJ1-6; D gene unclear. V lost 4 bases to trimming and J lost 3 bases, with 4 bases between them. This CDR3 region has 13 residues. The germline gives CDR1 MNHEY, CDR2 SMNVEV (reference sequence). CDR3 nucleotide sequence: TGTGCCAGCAGTTGGATCTATAATTCACCCCTCCACTTT. This codes for CASSWIYNSPLHF.